Presented here are 17 T cell receptor beta chains from one specimen sequenced in a study of spatial heterogeneity in lung cancer. TCRdb fed the 5' RACE reads into MiXCR, producing one record per CDR3 protein. This table holds some 97,000 distinct CDR3 sequences, roughly 4.5% found once. Overall study findings and caveats: For expanded intratumoral alpha and beta TCRs, counts tracked tumor mutation counts.

Time point denoted: sample taken at primary tumor resection. The antigens these receptors bind are not known. Sample: lung tumor tissue, taken at surgery. Receptors were obtained from a male donor with early-stage non-small cell lung cancer.

This clonotype was detected only a few times. J is TRBJ2-1 and V is TRBV4-1; tentative D call: TRBD2 (5 bases). The V gene lost 0 bases and the J gene lost 6 bases, with 9 bases spanning the gap. CDR1 is MGHRA and CDR2 is YSYEKL in the germline V gene. This CDR3 has 14 amino acids. The CDR3 sequence is CASSQEGLINEQFF. The CDR3 bases are TGCGCCAGCAGCCAAGAAGGACTGATCAATGAGCAGTTCTTC.

Ten or more counts support this clonotype. The chain recombines TRBV6-5 with TRBJ2-3, with D uncertain. CDR1 is MNHEY and CDR2 is SVGAGI in the germline V gene. This CDR3 has 12 amino acids. Between the trimmed V and J ends, which lost 2 bases and 1 base, there was a span of 1 base. DNA for the CDR3: TGTGCCAGCAGTTACGGCACAGATACGCAGTATTTT. Encoded protein: CASSYGTDTQYF.

This clonotype was counted ten times or more. V gene TRBV27 combines with J gene TRBJ2-1; weak D call: TRBD2 (6 bases). In germline, CDR1 is MNHEY, CDR2 SMNVEV (reference sequence). This CDR3 has 13 residues. Trimming removed 5 bases from V and 5 bases from J, with 10 bases in between. The CDR3 spells CASSLTSHNEQFF. The CDR3 bases are TGTGCCAGCAGTCTCACTAGCCACAATGAGCAGTTCTTC.

This clonotype has at least ten counts. The gene calls are TRBV15 and TRBJ2-7; no definite D call. Trimming removed 0 bases at V and 3 bases at J, with 9 bases between. The length of the CDR3 is 14 residues. The germline gives CDR1 LNHNV, CDR2 YYDKDF (reference sequence). CDR3 sequence (DNA): TGTGCCACCAGCAGAGATATGAGAGACTACGAGCAGTACTTC. It yields the protein CATSRDMRDYEQYF.

This clonotype was detected ten times or more. The chain has TRBV28 and TRBJ2-7; unclear D gene. Trimming shortened V by 5 bases and J by 2 bases, and 16 bases separated the two germline ends. CDR1 is MDHEN, CDR2 SYDVKM, per germline. The CDR3 runs to 15 residues. The CDR3 here is CASSPPGNVPYEQYF. The CDR3 region has the DNA TGTGCCAGCAGTCCCCCCGGAAACGTACCCTACGAGCAGTACTTC.

The chain carries TRBV12-3 or TRBV12-4 and TRBJ1-5; no clear D. V was shortened by 5 bases and J by 3 bases, with 14 bases between the two germline ends. This CDR3 comprises 15 residues. The CDR3 nucleotides read TGTGCCAGCAGTCCTGACCCGGTCTTCAATCAGCCCCAGCATTTT. Translated, it gives CASSPDPVFNQPQHF.

This clonotype occurred many times. V gene TRBV20-1 combines with J gene TRBJ2-4; possible D gene TRBD2, 6 bases. The CDR3 spans 17 residues. Per the germline V gene, CDR1 is DFQATT and CDR2 is SNEGSKA (reference sequence). V was pared by 0 bases and J by 0 bases, with 15 bases between. CDR3 protein: CSARDFATAGAKNIQYF. The CDR3 DNA is TGCAGTGCTAGAGATTTTGCGACAGCGGGAGCCAAAAACATTCAGTACTTC.

This clonotype showed up many times. The V gene is TRBV27, the J gene TRBJ2-7; D is uncertain. Germline V lookup: CDR1 MNHEY, CDR2 SMNVEV (reference sequence). Deletions cut 4 bases from V and 2 bases from J, with 9 bases between. This CDR3 has 13 residues. The CDR3 protein is CASSYGPAYEQYF. CDR3 DNA sequence: TGTGCCAGCAGTTACGGGCCTGCCTACGAGCAGTACTTC.

This rearrangement joins TRBV20-1 to TRBJ1-1; 9 nucleotides agree with TRBD1. V lost 3 bases, J lost 4 bases, and 3 bases stayed unmatched. Germline CDR1 DFQATT, CDR2 SNEGSKA (reference sequence). There are 13 residues in the CDR3. The CDR3 coding sequence is TGCAGTGCTAGTACAGGGGGCCCCACTGAAGCTTTCTTT. As protein: CSASTGGPTEAFF.

In its sample, this clonotype was seen a few times. The V and J genes are TRBV11-2 and TRBJ2-5; 8 bases map to TRBD2. With V trimmed by 6 bases and J by 5 bases, 23 bases remained unmatched. From germline, CDR1 is SGHAT and CDR2 FQNNGV. The length of the CDR3 is 19 residues. The CDR3 coding sequence is TGTGCCAGCAGAATCAGCGGGAGTGTCCTCGAAGGGGGATTGGAGACCCAGTACTTC. This translates into CASRISGSVLEGGLETQYF. The full variable domain, in which reference TRBV11-2 and TRBJ2-5 provide the parts outside the CDR3, is EAGVAQSPRYKIIEKRQSVAFWCNPISGHATLYWYQQILGQGPKLLIQFQNNGVVDDSQLPKDRFSAERLKGVDSTLKIQPAKLEDSAVYLCASRISGSVLEGGLETQYFGPGTRLLVL.

The rearrangement links TRBV15 to TRBJ2-3, with D unclear. Per germline, CDR1 LNHNV and CDR2 YYDKDF (reference sequence). The V end lost 6 bases, the J end lost 0 bases, and 7 bases lay between the germline ends. The length of the CDR3 is 13 residues. The CDR3, as DNA: TGTGCCACCAGAGGGTCTAGCACAGATACGCAGTATTTT. Translation: CATRGSSTDTQYF.

The chain employs TRBV12-3 or TRBV12-4 and TRBJ1-2, with D perhaps TRBD1 (5 bases). V shed 2 bases and J shed 2 bases, with 6 bases lying between them. CDR3 length equals 13 residues. CDR3 nucleotides: TGTGCCAGCAGTTTACCAGGGAACTATGGCTACACCTTC. This gives the protein CASSLPGNYGYTF.

Ten or more counts support this clonotype. The chain has TRBV7-2 and TRBJ2-3, with D hard to call. The CDR3 is made up of 12 amino acids. V gave up 1 base and J gave up 6 bases, with 5 bases separating them. CDR1 is SGHTA, CDR2 FQGNSA, per germline. CDR3 bases: TGTGCCAGCAGCTTAGATGGCGATACGCAGTATTTT. Encoded protein: CASSLDGDTQYF.

This clonotype showed up many times. The chain combines TRBV5-1 with TRBJ2-7; 9 bases agree with TRBD1. CDR3 size: 15 residues. Trimming at V came to 6 bases and at J to 2 bases, leaving 9 bases not matched to a gene. Germline CDR1 reads SGHRS; CDR2 reads YFSETQ. CDR3: CASTTSTGGTYEQYF. CDR3 nucleotide sequence: TGCGCCAGCACGACATCGACAGGGGGTACCTACGAGCAGTACTTC.

This clonotype came up many times. CDR3 nucleotides: TGTGCCAGCAGCACGGGACGGCACTATGGCTACACCTTC. Its protein product is CASSTGRHYGYTF. This chain uses TRBV12-3 or TRBV12-4 with TRBJ1-2, with a possible D match to TRBD1 (5 bases). Trimming cost V 6 bases and J 3 bases, with 11 bases left between them. CDR3 length: 13 amino acids.

This clonotype was seen at least ten times. The chain uses TRBV6-6 and TRBJ1-2; D is unresolved. Germline V lookup: CDR1 MNHNY, CDR2 SVGAGI (reference sequence). The CDR3 extends over 14 amino acids. V was shortened by 4 bases and J by 2 bases, with 11 bases between the two germline ends. CDR3 sequence (DNA): TGTGCCAGCAGTTCTCGACCGTACAACTATGGCTACACCTTC. Its protein is CASSSRPYNYGYTF.

V gene TRBV20-1 combines with J gene TRBJ2-7; 14 bases agree with TRBD2. The CDR3 totals 13 residues. The V segment lost 6 bases and the J segment 7 bases; nucleotides outside the gene matches: 5. Germline CDR1 and CDR2: DFQATT and SNEGSKA (reference sequence). The CDR3 bases are TGCAGTGCCCTGGGACTAGCGGGAGATGAGCAGTACTTC. This sequence encodes CSALGLAGDEQYF.